This T cell receptor (beta chain) is from a study of CD8+ T cells in alopecia areata. Sequencing used cDNA as its template, made by extracting RNA and reverse transcribing it. Assay used: immunoSEQ multiplex PCR; TCRdb lists only in-frame clones, some missing. The sample has 90,000 to 150,000 clones; around 56% are singletons. Documented treatment: oral pan-JAK inhibitor, 5-10 mg twice daily. Trimming took 6 bases from V and 8 from J; bases not matched to a gene: 4. The CDR3 sequence is 12 residues long. The V gene's germline CDR1 is MGHDK and CDR2 SYGVNS. V is TRBV25-1 and J is TRBJ1-2, with 9 bases fitting TRBD1. Specimen: CD4+ T cells sorted from blood, collected at week 4, from a patient treated with tofacitinib. This receptor was taken from a human donor with alopecia areata. CDR3 sequence reads: CASSGQGRGYTF. CDR3 nucleotide sequence: TGTGCCAGCAGCGGACAGGGGAGAGGCTACACCTTC.